Below, 7 T cell receptor beta chains from the same sample are listed, as sequenced in a study of T cell repertoires in cytomegalovirus infection. TCRdb fed the reads into MiXCR, producing one record per CDR3 protein. The data show 680,000 or so distinct CDR3 sequences, about a third seen once. Sequenced sample: PBMCs. These TCRs come from a human donor in good health (CMV status not recorded). Some clones in this sample may be carry-over from other donors' samples.

Regarding this clonotype: The junction does not match germline at one end; this may be a read error. This sequence joins TRBV20-1 and TRBJ2-1; TRBD2 matches 13 bases. The CDR3 runs to 15 residues. Per the germline V gene, CDR1 is DFQATT and CDR2 is SNEGSKA (reference sequence). CDR3 sequence: CSSRDPGTSGIVQFF. DNA of the CDR3: TGCAGTTCTAGAGATCCCGGGACTAGCGGGATAGTGCAGTTCTTC.

This chain uses TRBV20-1 with TRBJ1-1; no reliable D call. CDR1 and CDR2 from the germline V gene are DFQATT and SNEGSKA (reference sequence). V lost 0 bases and J 7 bases, leaving 12 bases between the germline ends. The CDR3 sequence is 13 residues long. In nucleotides, the CDR3 is TGCAGTGCTAGAGAGACCGGGGTGAATGAAGCTTTCTTT. As protein: CSARETGVNEAFF.

This clonotype was seen only a few times. The J gene is TRBJ1-5, the V gene TRBV19, with a possible D match to TRBD1 (5 bases). Germline CDR1 and CDR2: LNHDA and SQIVND (reference sequence). Trimming left V 1 base short and J 7 bases short, with 8 bases between. The CDR3 sequence is 13 residues long. This CDR3 is CASSIGQGQPQHF. The CDR3 DNA reads as TGTGCCAGTAGTATAGGGCAGGGCCAGCCCCAGCATTTT.

This clonotype was detected ten times or more. V and J are TRBV7-8 and TRBJ2-7; 9 nucleotides agree with TRBD2. Germline-derived CDR1 and CDR2 are SGHVS and FQNEAQ. The CDR3 has 15 amino acids. Unmatched junction bases numbered 7, after V lost 4 bases and J lost 3 bases. The CDR3 bases are TGTGCCAGCAGCTGGCAGCGGGGGGCTAACTACGAGCAGTACTTC. Encoded protein: CASSWQRGANYEQYF. Full variable domain (outside the CDR3, taken from reference TRBV7-8 and TRBJ2-7): GAGVSQSPRYKVAKRGQDVALRCDPISGHVSLFWYQQALGQGPEFLTYFQNEAQLDKSGLPSDRFFAERPEGSVSTLKIQRTQQEDSAVYLCASSWQRGANYEQYFGPGTRLTVT.

This clonotype appeared a single time. V usage is TRBV20-1 and J usage is TRBJ1-1, with a weak D call TRBD1 (6 bases). Looked up from germline, CDR1 is DFQATT and CDR2 is SNEGSKA (reference sequence). The CDR3 consists of 12 residues. V lost 2 bases, J lost 11 bases, and 15 bases lay in between. The CDR3 DNA sequence: TGCAGTGCTAGACTACAGGGTCAGCGTGCTTTCTTT. It specifies CSARLQGQRAFF.

J is TRBJ1-2 and V is TRBV7-6; D is possibly TRBD1 (6 bases). The CDR3 runs to 16 residues. The germline CDR1 and CDR2 sequences are SGHVS and FNYEAQ. The V gene lost 0 bases and the J gene lost 7 bases, with 18 bases spanning the gap. DNA of the CDR3: TGTGCCAGCAGCTTAGCGGGAGGGCAGGGGAGCGCTGGCTACACCTTC. Translating gives CASSLAGGQGSAGYTF. Full variable domain (remainder filled in from reference TRBV7-6 and TRBJ1-2): GAGVSQSPRYKVTKRGQDVALRCDPISGHVSLYWYRQALGQGPEFLTYFNYEAQQDKSGLPNDRFSAERPEGSISTLTIQRTEQRDSAMYRCASSLAGGQGSAGYTFGSGTRLTVV.

For this clonotype: A read error may explain this, as a much larger clone is one base away. This chain connects TRBV7-2 to TRBJ2-7; D might be TRBD1 or TRBD2, each matching 6 bases. CDR1 is SGHTA and CDR2 is FQGNSA in the germline V gene. The CDR3 is 14 residues long. In nucleotides, the CDR3 is TGTGCCAGCAGGCGTACGCGGGACACCTACGAGCAGAACTTC. Amino acid sequence: CASRRTRDTYEQNF.